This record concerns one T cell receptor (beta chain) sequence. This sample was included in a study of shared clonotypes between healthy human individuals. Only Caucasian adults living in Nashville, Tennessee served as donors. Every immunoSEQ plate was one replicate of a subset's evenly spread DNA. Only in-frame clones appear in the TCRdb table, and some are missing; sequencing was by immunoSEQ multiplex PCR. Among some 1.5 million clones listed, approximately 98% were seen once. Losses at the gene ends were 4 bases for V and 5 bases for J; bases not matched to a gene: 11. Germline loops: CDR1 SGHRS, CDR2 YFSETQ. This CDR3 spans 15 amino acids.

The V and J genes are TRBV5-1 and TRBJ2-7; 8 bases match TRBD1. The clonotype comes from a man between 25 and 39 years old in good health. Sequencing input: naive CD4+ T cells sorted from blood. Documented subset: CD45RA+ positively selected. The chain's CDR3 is CASSPGGVSFDEQYF. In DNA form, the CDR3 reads TGCGCCAGCAGCCCAGGGGGCGTAAGTTTCGACGAGCAGTACTTC.